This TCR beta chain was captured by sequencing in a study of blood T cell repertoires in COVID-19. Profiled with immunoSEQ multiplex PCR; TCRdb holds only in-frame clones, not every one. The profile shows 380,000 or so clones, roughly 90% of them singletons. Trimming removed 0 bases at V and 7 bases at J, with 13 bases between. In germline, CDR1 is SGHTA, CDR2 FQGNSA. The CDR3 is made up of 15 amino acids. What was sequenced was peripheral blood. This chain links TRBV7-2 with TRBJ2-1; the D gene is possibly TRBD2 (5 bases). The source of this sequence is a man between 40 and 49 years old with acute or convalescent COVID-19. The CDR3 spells CASSLALASRNEQFF. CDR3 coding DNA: TGTGCCAGCAGCTTAGCCCTGGCTAGCAGGAATGAGCAGTTCTTC.